The present TCR beta chain was sequenced within a study of blood T cell repertoires in COVID-19 (dated by TCRdb to the early 2020s). Context from the whole study: Samples covering the acute and convalescent phases of COVID-19 were provided by collaborators in the United States, Italy and Spain. The material from the prospective study consisted of cDNA or gDNA derived from T cells, B-cell-depleted T cells, or PBMCs. Subjects who had been exposed to COVID-19, were actively infected with it, or had recovered from it provided the deeply sampled blood TCRbeta repertoires that made up the dataset. The repertoires were released in a freely available public database intended as a resource for research on the immune response to SARS-CoV-2. Samples came from the ongoing ImmuneRACE study (first 160 participants) plus 1,254 subjects from 6 global collaborators. Nearly every sample came with metadata listing a de-identified subject ID, COVID-19 status, age in years and sex. Where available, HLA class I and class II types were taken from metadata supplied by the sample provider and were not determined by assay-based typing. Overall results and qualifications from the work: The amount of clinical and demographic metadata varied by source and participant and was provided uncurated.

Each collaborating institution followed its own protocols to collect whole blood in K2EDTA tubes. For TCRbeta analysis, collaborators shipped samples in one of three forms: frozen whole blood, isolated PBMCs, or DNA extracted from either of those sample types. With respect to this clone: This clone's antigen is unknown. No base-level quality is on record; no much larger clone is a single base apart.

The CDR3 starts with the cysteine, ends with the phenylalanine, and has 14 residues. Only the CDR3 region is kept as DNA, spanning 42 bases read in frame from base 1. TCRbeta CDR3 regions were amplified from genomic DNA using the immunoSEQ Assay, a bias-controlled multiplex PCR. In the paper's pipeline: Within the assay, amplification of reference gene primers was used to estimate how many nucleated cells each sample contained. Sequence reads were collapsed and filtered to measure the absolute abundance of every unique TCRbeta CDR3 rearrangement. For each sample, productive Simpson clonality was calculated as the square root of Simpson's diversity index across productive rearrangements. TCRdb carries this immuneACCESS record with in-frame sequences only. Its versions omit some clonotypes, under half of them owing to an unresolved V gene in the studies checked, with the rest unexplained. V and J calls and clone size are those listed in that table; D and trimming were worked out from the DNA. This sample gives 50,000 to 70,000 clones in total; 88% of them show up just once. The ten top clones hold about 4.9% of the sample.

The sequence was obtained from a man in his sixties with acute or convalescent COVID-19. The V and J segments used are TRBV21-1 and TRBJ2-7; the table's D call, TRBD1, was not checked against the DNA. TRBV21-1 is a listed pseudogene. The sample was peripheral blood. At the DNA level, the sequence is TGTGCCAGCAGCAAAGATGGCAGGCTTTACGAGCAGTACTTC. It specifies CASSKDGRLYEQYF.